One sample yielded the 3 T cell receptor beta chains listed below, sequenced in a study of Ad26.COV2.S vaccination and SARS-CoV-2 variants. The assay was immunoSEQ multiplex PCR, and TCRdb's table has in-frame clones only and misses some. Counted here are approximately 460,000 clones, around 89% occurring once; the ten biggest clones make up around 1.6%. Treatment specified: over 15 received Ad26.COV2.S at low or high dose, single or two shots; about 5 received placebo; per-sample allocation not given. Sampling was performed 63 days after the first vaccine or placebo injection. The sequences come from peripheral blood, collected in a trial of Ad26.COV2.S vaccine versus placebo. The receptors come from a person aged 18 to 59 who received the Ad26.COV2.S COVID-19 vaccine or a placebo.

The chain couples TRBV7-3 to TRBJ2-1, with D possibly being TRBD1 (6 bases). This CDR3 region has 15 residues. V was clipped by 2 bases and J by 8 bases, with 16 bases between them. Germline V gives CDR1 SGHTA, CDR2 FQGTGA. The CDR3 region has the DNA TGTGCCAGCAGCTTAGGAATGTCAGGGGAGTATGAGCAGTTCTTC. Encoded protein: CASSLGMSGEYEQFF.

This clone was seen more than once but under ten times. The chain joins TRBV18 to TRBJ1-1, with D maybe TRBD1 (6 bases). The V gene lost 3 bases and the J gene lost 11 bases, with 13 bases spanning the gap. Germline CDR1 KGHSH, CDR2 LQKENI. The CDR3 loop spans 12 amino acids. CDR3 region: CASSPGQRRAFF. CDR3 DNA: TGTGCCAGCTCACCTGGACAGAGAAGGGCTTTCTTT.

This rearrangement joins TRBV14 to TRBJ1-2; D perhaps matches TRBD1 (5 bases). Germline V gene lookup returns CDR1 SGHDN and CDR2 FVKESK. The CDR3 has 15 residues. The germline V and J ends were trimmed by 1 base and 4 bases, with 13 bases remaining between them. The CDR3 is CASSQVGGSTYGYTF. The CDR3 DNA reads TGTGCCAGCAGCCAAGTGGGGGGGTCGACCTATGGCTACACCTTC. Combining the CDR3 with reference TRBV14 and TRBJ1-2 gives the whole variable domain EAGVTQFPSHSVIEKGQTVTLRCDPISGHDNLYWYRRVMGKEIKFLLHFVKESKQDESGMPNNRFLAERTGGTYSTLKVQPAELEDSGVYFCASSQVGGSTYGYTFGSGTRLTVV.